The T cell receptor (beta chain) under discussion was sequenced for a study of blood T cell repertoires in COVID-19. Study at large: Italy, Spain and the United States were the sources of the convalescent and acute COVID-19 samples.

TCRdb keeps only in-frame clones here, not all; method: immunoSEQ multiplex PCR. The data contain 250,000 to 300,000 clones, around 90% of them singletons. The V end was cut by 2 bases, the J end by 7 bases, with 9 bases between. Looked up from germline, CDR1 is SGHTA and CDR2 is FQGTGA. The CDR3 runs to 13 residues. Source material: PBMCs or T cells enriched from blood (not recorded which). The chain couples TRBV7-3 to TRBJ1-5; D is undetermined. This receptor was taken from a middle-aged woman who had recovered from COVID-19. The CDR3 DNA reads as TGTGCCAGCAGCTTAGGGCCGTGGCAGCCCCAGCATTTT. This translates into CASSLGPWQPQHF.